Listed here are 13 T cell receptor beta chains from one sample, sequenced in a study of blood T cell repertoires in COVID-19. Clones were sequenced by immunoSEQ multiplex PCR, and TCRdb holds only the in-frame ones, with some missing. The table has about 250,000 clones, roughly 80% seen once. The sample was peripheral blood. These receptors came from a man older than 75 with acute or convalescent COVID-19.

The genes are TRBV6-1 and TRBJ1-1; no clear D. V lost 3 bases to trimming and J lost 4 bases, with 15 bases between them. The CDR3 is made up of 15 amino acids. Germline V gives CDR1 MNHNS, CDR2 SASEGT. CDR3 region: CASSEEGLGITEAFF. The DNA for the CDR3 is TGTGCCAGCAGTGAGGAGGGCCTAGGTATCACTGAAGCTTTCTTT.

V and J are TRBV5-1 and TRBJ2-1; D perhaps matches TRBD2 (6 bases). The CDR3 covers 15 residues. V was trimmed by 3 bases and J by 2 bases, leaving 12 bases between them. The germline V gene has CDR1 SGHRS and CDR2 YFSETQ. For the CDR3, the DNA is TGCGCCAGCAGCTCCACTAGCCCTGCCTACAATGAGCAGTTCTTC. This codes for CASSSTSPAYNEQFF.

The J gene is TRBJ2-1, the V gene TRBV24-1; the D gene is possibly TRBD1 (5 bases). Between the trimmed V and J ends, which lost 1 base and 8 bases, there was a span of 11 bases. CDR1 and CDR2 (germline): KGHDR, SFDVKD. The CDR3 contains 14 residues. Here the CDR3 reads CATSDFQGGDEQFF. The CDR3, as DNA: TGTGCCACCAGTGATTTTCAGGGCGGCGATGAGCAGTTCTTC.

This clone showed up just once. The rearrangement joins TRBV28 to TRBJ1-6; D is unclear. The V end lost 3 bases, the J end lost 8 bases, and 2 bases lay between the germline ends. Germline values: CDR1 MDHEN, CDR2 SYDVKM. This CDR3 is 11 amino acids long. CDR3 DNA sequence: TGTGCCAGCAGTTTCGATTCACCCCTCCACTTT. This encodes CASSFDSPLHF.

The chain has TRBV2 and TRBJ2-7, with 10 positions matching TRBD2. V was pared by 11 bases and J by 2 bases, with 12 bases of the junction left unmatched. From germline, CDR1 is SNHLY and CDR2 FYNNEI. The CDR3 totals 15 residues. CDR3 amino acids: CALAGGTSATYEQYF. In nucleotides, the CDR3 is TGTGCCTTAGCAGGAGGGACTAGCGCCACCTACGAGCAGTACTTC.

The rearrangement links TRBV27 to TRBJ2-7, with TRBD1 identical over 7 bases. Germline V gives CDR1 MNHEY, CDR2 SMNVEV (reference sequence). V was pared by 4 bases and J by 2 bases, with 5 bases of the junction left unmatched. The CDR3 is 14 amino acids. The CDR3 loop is CASSSPGQTYEQYF. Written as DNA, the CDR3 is TGTGCCAGCAGTTCCCCGGGACAGACCTACGAGCAGTACTTC.

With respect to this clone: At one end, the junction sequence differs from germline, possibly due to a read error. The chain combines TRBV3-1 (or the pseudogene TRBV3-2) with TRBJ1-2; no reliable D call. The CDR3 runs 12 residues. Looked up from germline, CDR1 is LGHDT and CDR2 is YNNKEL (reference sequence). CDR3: CARSRDLDGYTF. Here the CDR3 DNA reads TGTGCCCGCAGCCGCGACTTGGATGGCTACACCTTC.

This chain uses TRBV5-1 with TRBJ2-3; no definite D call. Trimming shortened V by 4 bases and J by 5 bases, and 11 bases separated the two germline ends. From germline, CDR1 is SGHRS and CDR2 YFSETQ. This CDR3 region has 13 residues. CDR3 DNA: TGCGCCAGCAGCACCCCACCGGGAGATACGCAGTATTTT. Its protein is CASSTPPGDTQYF.

This CDR3 is CASSLVGQGNTIYF. For the CDR3, the DNA is TGTGCCAGCAGCTTAGTGGGGCAAGGAAACACCATATATTTT. V is TRBV7-2 and J is TRBJ1-3, with D maybe TRBD1 (5 bases). This CDR3 is built from 14 residues. CDR1 is SGHTA, CDR2 FQGNSA, per germline. V was cut by 1 base and J by 4 bases, with 8 bases left in between.

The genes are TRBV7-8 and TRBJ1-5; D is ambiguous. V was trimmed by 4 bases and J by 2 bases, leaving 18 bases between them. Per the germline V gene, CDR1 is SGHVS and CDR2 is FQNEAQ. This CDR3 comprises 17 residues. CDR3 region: CASSSRHSLPGNQPQHF. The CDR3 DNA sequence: TGTGCCAGCAGCTCACGACACAGTCTCCCGGGCAATCAGCCCCAGCATTTT. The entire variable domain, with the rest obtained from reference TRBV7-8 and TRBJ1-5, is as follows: GAGVSQSPRYKVAKRGQDVALRCDPISGHVSLFWYQQALGQGPEFLTYFQNEAQLDKSGLPSDRFFAERPEGSVSTLKIQRTQQEDSAVYLCASSSRHSLPGNQPQHFGDGTRLSIL.

CDR3 in DNA: TGCAGTGCTAAGCGGGACCCCACCATATATTTT. Translated: CSAKRDPTIYF. The chain uses TRBV20-1 and TRBJ1-3; tentatively, D is TRBD1 (5 bases). The V end lost 4 bases, the J end lost 9 bases, and 10 bases lay between the germline ends. From germline, CDR1 is DFQATT and CDR2 SNEGSKA (reference sequence). This CDR3 contains 11 residues.

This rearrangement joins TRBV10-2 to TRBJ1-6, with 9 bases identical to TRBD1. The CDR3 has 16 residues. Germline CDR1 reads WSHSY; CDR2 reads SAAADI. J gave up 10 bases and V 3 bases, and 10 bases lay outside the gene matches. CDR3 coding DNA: TGCGCCAGCAGTGACCGGACAGGGGCCGGAAAATCACCCCTCCACTTT. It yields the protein CASSDRTGAGKSPLHF.

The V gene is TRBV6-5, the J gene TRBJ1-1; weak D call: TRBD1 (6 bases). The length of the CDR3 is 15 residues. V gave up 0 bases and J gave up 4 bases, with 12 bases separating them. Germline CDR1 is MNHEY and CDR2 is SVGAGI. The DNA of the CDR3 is TGTGCCAGCAGTTACTCGAGGCAGGGGACCACTGAAGCTTTCTTT. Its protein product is CASSYSRQGTTEAFF.